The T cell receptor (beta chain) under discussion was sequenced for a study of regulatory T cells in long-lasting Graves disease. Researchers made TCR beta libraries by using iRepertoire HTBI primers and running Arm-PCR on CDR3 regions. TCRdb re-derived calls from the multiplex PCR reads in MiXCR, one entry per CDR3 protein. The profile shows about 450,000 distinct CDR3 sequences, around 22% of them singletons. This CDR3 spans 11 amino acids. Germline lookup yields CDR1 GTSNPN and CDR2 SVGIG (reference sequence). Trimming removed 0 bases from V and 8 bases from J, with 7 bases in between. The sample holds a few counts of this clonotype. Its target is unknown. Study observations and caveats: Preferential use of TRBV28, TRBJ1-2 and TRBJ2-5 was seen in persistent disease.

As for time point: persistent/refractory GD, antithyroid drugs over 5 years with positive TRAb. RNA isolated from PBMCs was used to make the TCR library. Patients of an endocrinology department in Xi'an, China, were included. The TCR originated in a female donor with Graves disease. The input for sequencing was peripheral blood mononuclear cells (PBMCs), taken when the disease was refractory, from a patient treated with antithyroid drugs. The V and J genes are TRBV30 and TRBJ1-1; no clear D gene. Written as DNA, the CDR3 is TGTGCCTGGAGTGTACTACGGGAAGCTTTCTTT. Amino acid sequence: CAWSVLREAFF.